A selection of T cell receptor beta chains follows, all from one sample in a study of cytomegalovirus exposure and HLA in healthy donors. The repertoire was sequenced with immunoSEQ multiplex PCR; TCRdb's copy has only in-frame clones and lacks some. The sample has about 200,000 clones, roughly 81% seen once. Sequenced: PBMCs. The receptors stem from a young woman in good health and CMV-seronegative. CDR3s leave out the opening cysteine and the closing phenylalanine or tryptophan. Each record gives: D gene, J gene, V gene, CDR3 protein. D genes are given only for firm matches.

- | TRBJ1-5 | TRBV5-5 | ASSLQGGNQPQH
- | TRBJ1-2 | TRBV19 | ASSPRRQQPYYGYT
TRBD1 | TRBJ1-1 | TRBV6-5 | ASSYWTGTNTEAF
- | TRBJ1-2 | TRBV10-1 | ASSENSLYGYT
- | TRBJ1-1 | TRBV27 | ATRREGAEAF
- | TRBJ1-1 | TRBV6-6 | ASSLVAGNTEAF
TRBD1 | TRBJ2-1 | TRBV25-1 | ASTLGTGGYNEQF
TRBD2 | TRBJ2-7 | TRBV6-5 | ASSPGGARYEQY
TRBD2 | TRBJ2-7 | TRBV19 | ASSIGITGLAGAIYEQY
TRBD1 | TRBJ2-3 | TRBV6-1 | ASSLDRGDTQY
TRBD2 | TRBJ2-2 | TRBV6-1 | ASSEQSGGAAGELF
TRBD1 | TRBJ1-2 | TRBV14 | ASSPRDREAYGYT
- | TRBJ2-7 | TRBV7-9 | ASSRTRGGTYEQY
- | TRBJ1-1 | TRBV29-1 | SVLRDMNTEAF
- | TRBJ2-1 | TRBV5-1 | ASSGSLSSYNEQF
- | TRBJ2-7 | TRBV11-2 | ASSLARGRTEQY
TRBD1 | TRBJ2-5 | TRBV7-9 | ASSLPLGQSKEETQY
TRBD1 | TRBJ2-1 | TRBV27 | ASRLGQVGEQF
- | TRBJ1-2 | TRBV7-9 | ASSVGDGYT
TRBD2 | TRBJ2-1 | TRBV7-2 | ASSLREGRYNEQF
TRBD2 | TRBJ2-7 | TRBV19 | ASRGSGRTYEQY
TRBD2 | TRBJ2-5 | TRBV27 | ASRATGYGGETQY
- | TRBJ2-2 | TRBV9 | ASSVGRANTGELF